This entry describes one T cell receptor beta chain. This sample is drawn from a study of T cell responses to AZD1222 COVID-19 vaccine. Germline V gene sequence: CDR1 SEHNR, CDR2 FQNEAQ (reference sequence). V lost 1 base to trimming and J lost 3 bases, with 15 bases between them. There are 16 residues in the CDR3. Method: immunoSEQ multiplex PCR; TCRdb's copy keeps in-frame clones and lacks some. The data contain roughly 77,000 clones, 90% of them seen just once; the ten biggest clones take up about 3.1%. This TCR derives from an adult who received the AZD1222 COVID-19 vaccine. The V and J genes are TRBV7-9 and TRBJ2-5; D could derive from TRBD1 or TRBD2 (5 bases each). This specimen consisted of peripheral blood, obtained 28 days after the second AZD1222 dose. The CDR3 DNA sequence: TGTGCCAGCAGCTTAGTGGGACGGCTTCTAAAAGAGACCCAGTACTTC. This sequence encodes CASSLVGRLLKETQYF.